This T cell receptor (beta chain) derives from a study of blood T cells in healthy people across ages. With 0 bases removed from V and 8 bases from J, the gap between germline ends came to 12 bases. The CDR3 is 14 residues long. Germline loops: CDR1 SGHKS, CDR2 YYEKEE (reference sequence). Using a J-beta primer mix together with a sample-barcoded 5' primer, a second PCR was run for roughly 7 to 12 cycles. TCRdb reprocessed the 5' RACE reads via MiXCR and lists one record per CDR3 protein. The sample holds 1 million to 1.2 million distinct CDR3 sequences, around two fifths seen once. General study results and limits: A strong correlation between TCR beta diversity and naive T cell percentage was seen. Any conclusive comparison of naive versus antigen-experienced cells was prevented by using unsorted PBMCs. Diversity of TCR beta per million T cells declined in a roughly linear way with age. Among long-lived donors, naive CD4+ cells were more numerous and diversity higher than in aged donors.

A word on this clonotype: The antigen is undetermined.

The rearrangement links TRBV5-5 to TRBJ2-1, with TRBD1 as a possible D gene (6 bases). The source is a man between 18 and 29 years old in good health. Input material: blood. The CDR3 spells CASSLDRVVDEQFF. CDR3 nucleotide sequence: TGTGCCAGCAGCTTGGACAGGGTGGTCGATGAGCAGTTCTTC. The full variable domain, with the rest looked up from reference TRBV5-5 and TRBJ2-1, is DAGVTQSPTHLIKTRGQQVTLRCSPISGHKSVSWYQQVLGQGPQFIFQYYEKEERGRGNFPDRFSARQFPNYSSELNVNALLLGDSALYLCASSLDRVVDEQFFGPGTRLTVL.